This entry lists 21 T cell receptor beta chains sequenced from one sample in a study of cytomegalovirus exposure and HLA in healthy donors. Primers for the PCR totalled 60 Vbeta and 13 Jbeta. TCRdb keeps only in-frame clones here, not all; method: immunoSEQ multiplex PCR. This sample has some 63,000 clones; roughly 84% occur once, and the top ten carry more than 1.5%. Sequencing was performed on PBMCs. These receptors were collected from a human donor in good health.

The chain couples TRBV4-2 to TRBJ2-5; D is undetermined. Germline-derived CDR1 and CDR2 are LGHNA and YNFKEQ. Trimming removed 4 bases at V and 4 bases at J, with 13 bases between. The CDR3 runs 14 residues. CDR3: CASSLDLFRETQYF. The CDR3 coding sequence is TGTGCCAGCAGCCTTGACTTATTCAGAGAGACCCAGTACTTC.

The chain's CDR3 is CASSIWGEFEKLFF. The CDR3 nucleotides are TGTGCCAGTAGTATCTGGGGAGAGTTTGAAAAACTGTTTTTT. This chain uses TRBV19 with TRBJ1-4; no reliable D call. The CDR3 totals 14 residues. CDR1 and CDR2 (germline): LNHDA, SQIVND (reference sequence). Trimming shortened V by 3 bases and J by 7 bases, and 12 bases separated the two germline ends.

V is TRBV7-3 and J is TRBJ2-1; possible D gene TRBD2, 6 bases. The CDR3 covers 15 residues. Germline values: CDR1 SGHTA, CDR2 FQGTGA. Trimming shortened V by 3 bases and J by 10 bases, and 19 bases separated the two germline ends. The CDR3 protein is CASSLGGAPAGEQFF. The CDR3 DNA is TGTGCCAGCAGCTTGGGAGGAGCCCCCGCGGGAGAGCAGTTCTTC.

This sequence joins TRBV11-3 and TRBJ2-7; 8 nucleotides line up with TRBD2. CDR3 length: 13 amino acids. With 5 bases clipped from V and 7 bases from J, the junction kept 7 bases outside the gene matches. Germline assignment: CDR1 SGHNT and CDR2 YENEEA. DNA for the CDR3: TGTGCCAGCAGCCCCGGGACTAGTCAAGAGCAGTACTTC. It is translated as CASSPGTSQEQYF.

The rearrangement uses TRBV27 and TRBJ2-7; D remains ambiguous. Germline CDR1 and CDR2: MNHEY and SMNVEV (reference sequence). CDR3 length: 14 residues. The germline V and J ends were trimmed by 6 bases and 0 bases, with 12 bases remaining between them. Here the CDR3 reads CASRLFPSSYEQYF. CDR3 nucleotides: TGTGCCAGCAGACTGTTCCCGAGCTCCTACGAGCAGTACTTC.

This CDR3 reads CASTLLRGQGIAFF. In DNA, the CDR3 is TGTGCCAGCACCCTTCTGAGGGGACAGGGGATAGCTTTCTTT. V usage is TRBV7-9 and J usage is TRBJ1-1; 10 nucleotides align to TRBD1. V trimming: 7 bases; J trimming: 10 bases; junction bases outside the gene matches: 12. CDR3 length: 14 residues. Germline lookup yields CDR1 SEHNR and CDR2 FQNEAQ (reference sequence).

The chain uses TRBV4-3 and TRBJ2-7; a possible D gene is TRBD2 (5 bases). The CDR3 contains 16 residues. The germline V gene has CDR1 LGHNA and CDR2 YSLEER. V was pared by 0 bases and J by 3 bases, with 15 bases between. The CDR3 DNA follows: TGCGCCAGCAGCCAAGATTATCGGGGTTTGGACTACGAGCAGTACTTC. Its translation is CASSQDYRGLDYEQYF.

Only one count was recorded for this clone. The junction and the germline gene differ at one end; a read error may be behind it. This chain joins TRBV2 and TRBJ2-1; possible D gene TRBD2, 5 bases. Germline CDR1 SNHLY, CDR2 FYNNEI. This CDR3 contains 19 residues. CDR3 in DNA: TGTGCCAGCAGTGAACTCGCGGCCCCGGAGGCTAGCTCCTACGATGAGCAGTTCTTC. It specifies CASSELAAPEASSYDEQFF.

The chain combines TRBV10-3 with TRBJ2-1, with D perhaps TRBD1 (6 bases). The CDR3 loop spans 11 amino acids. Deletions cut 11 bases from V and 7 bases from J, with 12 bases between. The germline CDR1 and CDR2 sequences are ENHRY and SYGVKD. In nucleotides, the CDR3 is TGTGCCGTCGCAGACAGGAATGAGCAGTTCTTC. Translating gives CAVADRNEQFF.

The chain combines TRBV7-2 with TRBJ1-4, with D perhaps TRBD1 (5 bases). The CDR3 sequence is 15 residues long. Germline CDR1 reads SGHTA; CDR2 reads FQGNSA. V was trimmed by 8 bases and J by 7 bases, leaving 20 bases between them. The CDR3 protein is CASGPGLKPIEKLFF. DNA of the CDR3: TGTGCCAGCGGACCGGGACTCAAACCGATTGAAAAACTGTTTTTT.

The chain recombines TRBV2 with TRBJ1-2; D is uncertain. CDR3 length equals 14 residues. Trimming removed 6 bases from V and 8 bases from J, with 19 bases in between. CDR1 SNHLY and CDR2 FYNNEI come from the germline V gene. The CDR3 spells CASREGPTPLGYTF. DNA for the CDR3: TGTGCCAGCAGGGAGGGCCCGACCCCACTAGGCTACACCTTC.

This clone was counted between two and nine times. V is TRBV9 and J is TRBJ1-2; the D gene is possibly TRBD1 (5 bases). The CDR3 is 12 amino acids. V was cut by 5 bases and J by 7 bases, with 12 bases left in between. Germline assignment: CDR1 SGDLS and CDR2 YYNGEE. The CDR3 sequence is CASRPAGGGYTF. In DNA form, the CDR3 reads TGTGCCAGCAGACCTGCGGGGGGTGGCTACACCTTC.

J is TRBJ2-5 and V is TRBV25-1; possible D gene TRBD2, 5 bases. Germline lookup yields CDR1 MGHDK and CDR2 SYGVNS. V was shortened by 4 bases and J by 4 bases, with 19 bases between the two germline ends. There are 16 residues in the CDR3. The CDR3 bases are TGTGCCAGCAGTGGCTCCCTCGGGAAGCCCGGAGAGACCCAGTACTTC. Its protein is CASSGSLGKPGETQYF.

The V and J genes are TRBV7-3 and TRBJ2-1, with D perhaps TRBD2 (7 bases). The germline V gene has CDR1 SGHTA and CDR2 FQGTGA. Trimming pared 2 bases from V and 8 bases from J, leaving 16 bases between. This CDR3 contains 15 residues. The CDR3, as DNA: TGTGCCAGCAGCTTAGGGGGGGGCGGGTACGATGAGCAGTTCTTC. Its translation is CASSLGGGGYDEQFF.

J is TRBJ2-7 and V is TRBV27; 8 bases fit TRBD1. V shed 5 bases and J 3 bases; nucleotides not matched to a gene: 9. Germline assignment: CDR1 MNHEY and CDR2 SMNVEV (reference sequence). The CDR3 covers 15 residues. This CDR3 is CASSQTGTGVYEQYF. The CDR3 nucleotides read TGTGCCAGCAGTCAAACCGGGACAGGCGTCTACGAGCAGTACTTC.

Written as DNA, the CDR3 is TGTGCCAGCAGTTACTCTTGGGGCCGCTCCTACGAGCAGTACTTC. Its translation: CASSYSWGRSYEQYF. V usage is TRBV6-6 and J usage is TRBJ2-7, with D possibly TRBD1 on 5 matching bases. The CDR3 is 15 amino acids. Trimming took off 0 bases at V and 0 bases at J, with 9 bases between the two ends. In germline, CDR1 is MNHNY, CDR2 SVGAGI (reference sequence).

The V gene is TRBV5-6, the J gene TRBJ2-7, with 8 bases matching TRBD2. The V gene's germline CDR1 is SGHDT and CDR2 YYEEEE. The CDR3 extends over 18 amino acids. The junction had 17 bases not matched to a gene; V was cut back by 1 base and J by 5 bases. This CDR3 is CASSLFPGGLDTVDEQYF. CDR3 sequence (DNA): TGTGCCAGCAGCTTGTTTCCGGGAGGGCTTGATACAGTCGACGAGCAGTACTTC.

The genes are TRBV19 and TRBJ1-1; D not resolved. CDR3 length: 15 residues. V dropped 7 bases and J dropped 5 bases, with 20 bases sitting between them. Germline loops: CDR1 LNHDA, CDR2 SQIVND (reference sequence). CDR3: CASIPIAGSGTEAFF. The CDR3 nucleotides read TGTGCCAGTATCCCGATCGCCGGGTCGGGGACTGAAGCTTTCTTT.

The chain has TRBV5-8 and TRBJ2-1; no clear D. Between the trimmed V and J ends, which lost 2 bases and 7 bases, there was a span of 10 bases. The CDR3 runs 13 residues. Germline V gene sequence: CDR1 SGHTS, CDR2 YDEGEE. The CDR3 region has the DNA TGTGCCAGCAGCTTACGGTTGAGGAATGAGCAGTTCTTC. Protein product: CASSLRLRNEQFF.

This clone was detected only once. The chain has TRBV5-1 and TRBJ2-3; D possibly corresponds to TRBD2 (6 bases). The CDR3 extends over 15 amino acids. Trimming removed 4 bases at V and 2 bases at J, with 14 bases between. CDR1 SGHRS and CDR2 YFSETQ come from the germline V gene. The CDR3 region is CASSPGDSYTDTQYF. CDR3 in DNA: TGCGCCAGCAGCCCGGGGGATTCTTACACAGATACGCAGTATTTT.

The chain's CDR3 is CASSQTATSTDTQYF. In DNA, the CDR3 is TGTGCCAGCAGCCAAACAGCCACTAGCACAGATACGCAGTATTTT. The rearrangement links TRBV6-1 to TRBJ2-3; D remains ambiguous. Per germline, CDR1 MNHNS and CDR2 SASEGT. Trimming left V 6 bases short and J 0 bases short, with 13 bases between. This CDR3 is 15 amino acids long.